The TCR beta chain described here comes from a study of blood T cell repertoires in COVID-19. Background on the study: From the United States, Italy and Spain came samples of acute and convalescent COVID-19. From T cells, B-cell-depleted T cells, or PBMCs came the material, which was cDNA or gDNA.

Germline V lookup: CDR1 MNHEY, CDR2 SVGEGT. The CDR3 extends over 16 amino acids. Trimming removed 0 bases at V and 2 bases at J, with 13 bases between. Original processing methods: By means of reference gene primer amplification, nucleated cell counts were estimated. Using immunoSEQ multiplex PCR, the repertoire was profiled, and TCRdb retains in-frame clones only, with some absent. V, J and clone size were drawn from that table, and D and trimming were deduced from the DNA. The sample carries around 91,000 clones, around 85% recorded once. The sequence came from a human donor in a cohort sampled during active COVID-19. The specimen sequenced was peripheral blood. The V call is TRBV6-2 or TRBV6-3, the J call TRBJ1-1; D is uncertain. CDR3 in DNA: TGTGCCAGCAGTTACTCTTATCGGACGGGAAACACTGAAGCTTTCTTT. It specifies CASSYSYRTGNTEAFF.